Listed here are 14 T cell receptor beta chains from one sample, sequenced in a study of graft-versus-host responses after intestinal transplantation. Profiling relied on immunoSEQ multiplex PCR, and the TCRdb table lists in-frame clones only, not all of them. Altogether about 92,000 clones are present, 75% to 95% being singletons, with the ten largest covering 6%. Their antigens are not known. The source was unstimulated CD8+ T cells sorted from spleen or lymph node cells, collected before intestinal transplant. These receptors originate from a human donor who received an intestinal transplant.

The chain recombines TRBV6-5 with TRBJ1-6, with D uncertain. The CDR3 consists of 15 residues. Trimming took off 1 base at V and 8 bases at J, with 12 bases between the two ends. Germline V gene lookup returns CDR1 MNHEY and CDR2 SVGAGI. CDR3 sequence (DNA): TGTGCCAGCAGTTACTTGTCAGGAGATGATTCACCCCTCCACTTT. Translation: CASSYLSGDDSPLHF.

DNA of the CDR3: TGTGCCAGCAGCGTAGGTGGCAACTACGAGCAGTACTTC. This sequence encodes CASSVGGNYEQYF. The chain employs TRBV9 and TRBJ2-7, with D unresolved. The germline V and J ends were trimmed by 0 bases and 3 bases, with 7 bases remaining between them. This CDR3 is 13 amino acids long. The germline V gene encodes CDR1 SGDLS and CDR2 YYNGEE.

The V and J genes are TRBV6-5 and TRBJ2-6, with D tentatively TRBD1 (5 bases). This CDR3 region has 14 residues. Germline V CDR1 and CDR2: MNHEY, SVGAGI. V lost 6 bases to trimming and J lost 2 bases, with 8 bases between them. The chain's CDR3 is CASSDSPGANVLTF. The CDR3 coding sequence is TGTGCCAGCAGCGACAGCCCTGGGGCCAACGTCCTGACTTTC.

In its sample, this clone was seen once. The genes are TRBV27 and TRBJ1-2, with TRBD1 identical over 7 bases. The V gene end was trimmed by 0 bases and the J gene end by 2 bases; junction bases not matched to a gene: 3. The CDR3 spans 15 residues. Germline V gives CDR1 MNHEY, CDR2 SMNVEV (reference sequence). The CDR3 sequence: CASSLSPQGNYGYTF. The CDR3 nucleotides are TGTGCCAGCAGTTTATCCCCACAGGGGAACTATGGCTACACCTTC.

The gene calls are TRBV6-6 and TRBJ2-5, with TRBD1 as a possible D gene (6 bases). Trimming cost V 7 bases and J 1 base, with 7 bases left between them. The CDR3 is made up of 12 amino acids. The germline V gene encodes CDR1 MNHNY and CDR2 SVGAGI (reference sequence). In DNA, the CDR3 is TGTGCCAGCACGGACAGCCAAGAGACCCAGTACTTC. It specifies CASTDSQETQYF.

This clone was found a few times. CDR3 DNA sequence: TGTGCCAGCAGTGAAACGGGACAGGGGTTGCCCCTCCACTTT. Protein: CASSETGQGLPLHF. V and J are TRBV6-4 and TRBJ1-6; 10 nucleotides agree with TRBD1. CDR1 is MRHNA and CDR2 is SNTAGT in the germline V gene. This CDR3 region has 14 residues. V lost 3 bases and J lost 13; bases outside the gene matches: 6.

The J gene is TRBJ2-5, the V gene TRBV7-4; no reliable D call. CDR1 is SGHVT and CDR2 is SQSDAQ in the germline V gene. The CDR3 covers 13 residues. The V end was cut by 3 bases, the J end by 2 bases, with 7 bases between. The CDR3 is CASSFGEQETQYF. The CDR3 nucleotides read TGTGCCAGCAGCTTTGGGGAACAAGAGACCCAGTACTTC.

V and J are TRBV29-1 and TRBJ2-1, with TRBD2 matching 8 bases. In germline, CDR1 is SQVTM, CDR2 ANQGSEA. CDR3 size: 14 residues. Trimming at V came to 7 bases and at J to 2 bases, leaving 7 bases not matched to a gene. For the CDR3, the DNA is TGCAGCGCCGAGACTAGCGCAACCTACAATGAGCAGTTCTTC. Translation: CSAETSATYNEQFF.

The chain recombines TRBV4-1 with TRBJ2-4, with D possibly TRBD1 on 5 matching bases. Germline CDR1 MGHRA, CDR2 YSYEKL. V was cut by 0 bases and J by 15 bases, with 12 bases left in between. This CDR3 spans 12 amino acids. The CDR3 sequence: CASSQDLDKGYF. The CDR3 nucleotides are TGCGCCAGCAGCCAAGATCTGGACAAAGGGTACTTC.

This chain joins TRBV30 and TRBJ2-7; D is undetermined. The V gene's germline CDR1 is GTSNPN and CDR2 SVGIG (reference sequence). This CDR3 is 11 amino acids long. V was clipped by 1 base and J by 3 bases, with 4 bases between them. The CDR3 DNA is TGTGCCTGGAGTGAAAGCTACGAGCAGTACTTC. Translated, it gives CAWSESYEQYF.

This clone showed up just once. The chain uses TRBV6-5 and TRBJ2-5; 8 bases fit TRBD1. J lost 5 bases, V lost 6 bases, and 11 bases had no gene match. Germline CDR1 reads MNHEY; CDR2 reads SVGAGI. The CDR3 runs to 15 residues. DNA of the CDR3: TGTGCCAGCAGGGGACGGACAGGGCGCGGGGAGACCCAGTACTTC. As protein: CASRGRTGRGETQYF.

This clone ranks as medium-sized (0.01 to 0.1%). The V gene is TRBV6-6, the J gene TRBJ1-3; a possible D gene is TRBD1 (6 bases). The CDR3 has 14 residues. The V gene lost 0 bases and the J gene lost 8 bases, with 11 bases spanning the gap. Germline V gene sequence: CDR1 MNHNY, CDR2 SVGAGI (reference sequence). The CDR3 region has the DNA TGTGCCAGCAGTTACTCGACGGAGGGGGACACCATATATTTT. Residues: CASSYSTEGDTIYF.

This CDR3 is CASSPTGSGGEQFF. CDR3 bases: TGTGCCAGCAGCCCTACCGGTAGCGGGGGCGAGCAGTTCTTC. This chain uses TRBV7-3 with TRBJ2-1; 9 nucleotides align to TRBD2. The CDR3 has 14 residues. V trimming: 5 bases; J trimming: 10 bases; junction bases outside the gene matches: 9. Germline V gene sequence: CDR1 SGHTA, CDR2 FQGTGA.

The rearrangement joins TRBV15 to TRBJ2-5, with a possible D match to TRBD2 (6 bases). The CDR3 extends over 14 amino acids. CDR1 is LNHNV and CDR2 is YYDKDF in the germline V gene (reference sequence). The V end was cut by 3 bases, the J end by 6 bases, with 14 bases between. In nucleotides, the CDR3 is TGTGCCACCAGCAGGCCCATGGGGGGTCAGACCCAGTACTTC. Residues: CATSRPMGGQTQYF.